This TCR beta chain was sequenced for a study of T cell responses to AZD1222 COVID-19 vaccine. Study observations and caveats: Elevations in Spike-specific TCR breadth and depth followed administration of two AZD1222 doses. CD4 TCRs linked to vaccination spanned spike, dominating at 160-218 and 743-854.

The germline V gene has CDR1 MNHEY and CDR2 SMNVEV (reference sequence). CDR3 length: 16 amino acids. V dropped 1 base and J dropped 4; count of bases not matched to a gene: 5. This clone showed up just once. Its antigen is as yet unknown. The sample holds other DNA sequences that translate to the same CDR3. This table comes from immunoSEQ multiplex PCR, and its TCRdb copy is limited to in-frame clones, with some not included. The table lists approximately 120,000 clones, roughly 90% of them singletons, with 1.5% to 1.9% in the top ten. This chain joins TRBV27 and TRBJ2-5; 11 bases line up with TRBD2. The sample in question was peripheral blood, obtained on day 0 of AZD1222 vaccination. This sequence originates from an adult in good health. Here the CDR3 DNA reads TGTGCCAGCAGTTTATTATTAGCGGGAGGGCCAGAGACCCAGTACTTC. Translation gives CASSLLLAGGPETQYF.